The clone carrying this T cell receptor (beta chain) came up many times. As yet, its antigen is unknown. This sample was taken from a study of CD8+CD57+ T cells in acquired aplastic anemia. Study context: When averaged, DNA from sorted CD4+ and CD8+ cells came to about 2.9 ug.

Genomic DNA served as template for TCR beta VDJ and CDR3 profiling. Each CDR3 protein gets one entry after TCRdb re-called the reads with MiXCR. The table includes about 160,000 distinct CDR3 sequences, about 50% detected once. The V end lost 9 bases, the J end lost 8 bases, and 13 bases lay between the germline ends. This CDR3 region has 12 residues. Germline V CDR1 and CDR2: KGHDR, SFDVKD. Sequenced patients had shown CD8+CD57+ cell expansion by flow cytometry. The enrolled patients all had severe acquired aplastic anemia. The study, taken as a whole, reports: CD8+ Simpson's diversity showed no significant patient-control difference. It was found that roughly 29 CD8+ CDR3 sequences were shared between patients and controls.

This chain links TRBV24-1 with TRBJ2-1, with D possibly called TRBD1 or TRBD2 (5 bases each). The sample was sorted CD4+, CD8+, or CD8+CD57+ T cells (not recorded which) from PBMCs. The origin of this receptor is a human donor with aplastic anemia. In nucleotides, the CDR3 is TGTGCCACCGCCGACAGCGGCGATGAGCAGTTCTTC. Protein: CATADSGDEQFF.